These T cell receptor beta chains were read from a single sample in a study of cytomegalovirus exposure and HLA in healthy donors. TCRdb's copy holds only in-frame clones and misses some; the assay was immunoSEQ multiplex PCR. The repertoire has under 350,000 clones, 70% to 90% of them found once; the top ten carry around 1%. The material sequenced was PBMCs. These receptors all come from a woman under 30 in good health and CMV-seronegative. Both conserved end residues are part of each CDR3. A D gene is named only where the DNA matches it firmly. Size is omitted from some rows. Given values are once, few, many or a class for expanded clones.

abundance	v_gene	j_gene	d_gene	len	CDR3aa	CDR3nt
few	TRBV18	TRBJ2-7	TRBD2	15	CASSAGTGGSYEQYF	TGTGCCAGCTCAGCCGGGACGGGGGGCTCCTACGAGCAGTACTTC
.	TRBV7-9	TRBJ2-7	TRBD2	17	CASSLEATSGGIGEQYF	TGTGCCAGCAGCTTAGAAGCGACTAGCGGGGGCATAGGCGAGCAGTACTTC
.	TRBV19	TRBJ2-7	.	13	CASSRDFSYEQYF	TGTGCCAGTAGCCGGGACTTCAGCTACGAGCAGTACTTC
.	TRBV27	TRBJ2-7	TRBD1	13	CASVGQAPYEQYF	TGTGCCAGCGTCGGACAGGCCCCCTACGAGCAGTACTTC
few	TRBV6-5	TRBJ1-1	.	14	CASSYGGANTEAFF	TGTGCCAGCAGTTACGGAGGGGCGAACACTGAAGCTTTCTTT
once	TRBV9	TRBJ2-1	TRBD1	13	CASSGGGLNEQFF	TGTGCCAGCAGCGGAGGGGGCCTCAATGAGCAGTTCTTC
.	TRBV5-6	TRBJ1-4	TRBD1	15	CASSRGQGPGEKLFF	TGTGCCAGCAGCCGCGGACAGGGGCCCGGGGAAAAACTGTTTTTT
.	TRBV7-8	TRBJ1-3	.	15	CASSPAGGYGNTIYF	TGTGCCAGCAGCCCTGCCGGGGGATACGGAAACACCATATATTTT
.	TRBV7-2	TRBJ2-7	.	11	CASSRAYEQYF	TGTGCCAGCAGCCGGGCCTACGAGCAGTACTTC
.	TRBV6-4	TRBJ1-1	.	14	CASSDHAQNTEAFF	TGTGCCAGCAGTGACCATGCGCAAAACACTGAAGCTTTCTTT
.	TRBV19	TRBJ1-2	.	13	CATRQNQGYGYTF	TGTGCCACCCGACAGAATCAAGGCTATGGCTACACCTTC
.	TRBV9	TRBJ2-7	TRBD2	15	CASSVEASGFGEQYF	TGTGCCAGCAGCGTAGAGGCTAGCGGCTTTGGCGAGCAGTACTTC
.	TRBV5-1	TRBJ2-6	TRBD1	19	CASSSPGTGVPSGANVLTF	TGCGCCAGCAGCTCTCCCGGGACAGGAGTACCCTCTGGGGCCAACGTCCTGACTTTC
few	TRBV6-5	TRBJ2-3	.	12	CASSYPGNTQYF	TGTGCCAGCAGTTACCCGGGAAATACGCAGTATTTT
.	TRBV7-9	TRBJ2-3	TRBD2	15	CASSLAGRGTDTQYF	TGTGCCAGCAGCTTAGCGGGGAGGGGCACAGATACGCAGTATTTT
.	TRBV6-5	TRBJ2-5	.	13	CASSYSSPETQYF	TGTGCCAGCAGTTACTCGAGTCCAGAGACCCAGTACTTC
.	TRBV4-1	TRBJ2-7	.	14	CASSPRLGVGEQYF	TGCGCCAGCAGCCCCCGCTTAGGGGTGGGGGAGCAGTACTTC